The T cell receptor beta chain described here comes from a study of OX40 agonist ivuxolimab in advanced cancers. At the level of the study: Eligibility admitted prior anti-PD-1, anti-PD-L1 or anti-CTLA-4 therapy; roughly 40% had some.

The protocol was immunoSEQ multiplex PCR, while the TCRdb copy is restricted to in-frame clones and leaves out a portion. This table has about 80,000 clones, around 92% appearing once. A remark on this clone: Antigen unknown.

The CDR3 totals 13 residues. The germline CDR1 and CDR2 sequences are GTSNPN and SVGIG (reference sequence). The ends lost 5 bases at V and 2 bases at J; junction bases unmatched: 6. The study, taken as a whole, reports: There were also nonresponders showing low normalized T-cell clonal expansion. The 0.1-3.0 mg/kg partial responders had among the lowest clonal expansion.

The specimen comprised CD4+ or CD8+ T cells sorted from blood, sampled in a trial of the OX40 agonist ivuxolimab. The TCR originated in an adult with an advanced solid tumor such as melanoma, head and neck, liver or kidney cancer. This chain uses TRBV30 with TRBJ2-7; TRBD2 matches at 7 bases. The CDR3 loop reads CAWERGAPYEQYF. The CDR3 DNA follows: TGTGCCTGGGAGCGGGGAGCACCCTACGAGCAGTACTTC.